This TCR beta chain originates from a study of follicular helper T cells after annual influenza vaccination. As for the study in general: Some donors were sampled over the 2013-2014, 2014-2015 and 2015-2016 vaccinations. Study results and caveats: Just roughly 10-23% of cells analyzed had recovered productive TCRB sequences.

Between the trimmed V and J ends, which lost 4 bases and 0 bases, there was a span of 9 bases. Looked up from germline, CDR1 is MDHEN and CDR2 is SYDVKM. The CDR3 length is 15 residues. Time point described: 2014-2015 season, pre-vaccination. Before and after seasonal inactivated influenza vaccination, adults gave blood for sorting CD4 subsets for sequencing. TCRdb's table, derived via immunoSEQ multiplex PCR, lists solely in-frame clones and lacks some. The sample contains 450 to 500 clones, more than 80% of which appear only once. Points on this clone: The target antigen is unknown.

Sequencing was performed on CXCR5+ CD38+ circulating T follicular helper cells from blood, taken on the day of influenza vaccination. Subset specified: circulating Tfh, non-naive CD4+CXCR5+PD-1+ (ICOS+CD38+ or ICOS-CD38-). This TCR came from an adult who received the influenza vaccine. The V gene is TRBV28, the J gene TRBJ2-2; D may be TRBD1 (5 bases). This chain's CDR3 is CASSSGQANTGELFF. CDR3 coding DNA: TGTGCCAGCAGTTCTGGACAAGCGAACACCGGGGAGCTGTTTTTT. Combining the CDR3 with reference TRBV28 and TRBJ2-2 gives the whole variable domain DVKVTQSSRYLVKRTGEKVFLECVQDMDHENMFWYRQDPGLGLRLIYFSYDVKMKEKGDIPEGYSVSREKKERFSLILESASTNQTSMYLCASSSGQANTGELFFGEGSRLTVL.